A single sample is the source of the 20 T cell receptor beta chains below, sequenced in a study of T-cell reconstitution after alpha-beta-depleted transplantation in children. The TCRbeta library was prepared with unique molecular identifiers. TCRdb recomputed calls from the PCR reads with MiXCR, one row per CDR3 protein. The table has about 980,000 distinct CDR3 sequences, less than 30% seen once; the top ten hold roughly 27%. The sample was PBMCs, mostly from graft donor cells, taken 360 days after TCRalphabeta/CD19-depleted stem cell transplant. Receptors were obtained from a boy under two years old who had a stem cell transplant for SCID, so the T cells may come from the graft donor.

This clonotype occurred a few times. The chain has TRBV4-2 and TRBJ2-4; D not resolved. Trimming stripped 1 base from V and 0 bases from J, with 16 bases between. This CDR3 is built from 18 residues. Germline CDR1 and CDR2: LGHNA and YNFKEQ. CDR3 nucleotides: TGTGCCAGCAGCCAAGGTTGGGCCACCCTCACAGCCAAAAACATTCAGTACTTC. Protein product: CASSQGWATLTAKNIQYF.

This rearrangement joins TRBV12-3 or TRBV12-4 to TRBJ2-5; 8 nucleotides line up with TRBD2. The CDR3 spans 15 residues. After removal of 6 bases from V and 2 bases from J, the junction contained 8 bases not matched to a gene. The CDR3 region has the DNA TGTGCCAGCAGCCCGGACGGACTAGCTCAAGAGACCCAGTACTTC. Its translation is CASSPDGLAQETQYF.

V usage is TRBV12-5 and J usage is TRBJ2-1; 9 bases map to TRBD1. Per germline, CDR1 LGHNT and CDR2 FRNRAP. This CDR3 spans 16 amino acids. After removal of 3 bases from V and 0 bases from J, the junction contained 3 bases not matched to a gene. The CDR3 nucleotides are TGTGCTAGTGGTTTCGGACAGGGGAGCTCCTACAATGAGCAGTTCTTC. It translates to CASGFGQGSSYNEQFF.

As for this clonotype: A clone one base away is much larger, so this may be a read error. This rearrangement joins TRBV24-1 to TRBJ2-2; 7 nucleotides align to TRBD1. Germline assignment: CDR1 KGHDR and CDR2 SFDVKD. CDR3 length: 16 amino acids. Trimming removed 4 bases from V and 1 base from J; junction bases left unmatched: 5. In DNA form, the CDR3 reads TGTGCCACCAGTGACCCGGGACAGAAGAACACCGGGGAGCTGTTTTTT. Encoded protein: CATSDPGQKNTGELFF.

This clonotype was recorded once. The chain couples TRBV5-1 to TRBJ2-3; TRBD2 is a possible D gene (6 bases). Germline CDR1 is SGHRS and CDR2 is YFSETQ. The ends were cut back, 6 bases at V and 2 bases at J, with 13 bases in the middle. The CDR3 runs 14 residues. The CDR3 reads CASTSEFSTDTQYF. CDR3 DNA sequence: TGCGCCAGCACTAGCGAATTCTCCACAGATACGCAGTATTTT.

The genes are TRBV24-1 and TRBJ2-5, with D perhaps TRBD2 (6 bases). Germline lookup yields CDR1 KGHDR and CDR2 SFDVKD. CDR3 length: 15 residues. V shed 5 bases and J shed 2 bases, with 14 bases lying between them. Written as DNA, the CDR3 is TGTGCCACCAGTGTCCGGGGGAGAGGACAAGAGACCCAGTACTTC. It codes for CATSVRGRGQETQYF.

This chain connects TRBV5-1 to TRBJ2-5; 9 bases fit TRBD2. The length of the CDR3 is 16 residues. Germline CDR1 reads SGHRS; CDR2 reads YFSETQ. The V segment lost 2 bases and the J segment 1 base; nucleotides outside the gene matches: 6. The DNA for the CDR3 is TGCGCCAGCAGCTTAAGCGGGGGGCCATCCCAAGAGACCCAGTACTTC. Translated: CASSLSGGPSQETQYF.

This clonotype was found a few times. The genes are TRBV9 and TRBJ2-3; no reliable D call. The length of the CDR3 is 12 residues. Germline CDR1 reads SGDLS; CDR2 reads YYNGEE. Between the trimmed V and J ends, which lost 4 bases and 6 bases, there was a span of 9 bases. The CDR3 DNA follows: TGTGCCAGCAGCTTTGAGGAGGATACGCAGTATTTT. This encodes CASSFEEDTQYF.

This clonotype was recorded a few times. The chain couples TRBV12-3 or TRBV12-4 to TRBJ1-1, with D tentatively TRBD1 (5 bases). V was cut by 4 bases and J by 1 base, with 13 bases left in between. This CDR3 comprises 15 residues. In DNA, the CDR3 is TGTGCCAGCAGTTCCCGGGGCAGTTCGAACACTGAAGCTTTCTTT. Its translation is CASSSRGSSNTEAFF.

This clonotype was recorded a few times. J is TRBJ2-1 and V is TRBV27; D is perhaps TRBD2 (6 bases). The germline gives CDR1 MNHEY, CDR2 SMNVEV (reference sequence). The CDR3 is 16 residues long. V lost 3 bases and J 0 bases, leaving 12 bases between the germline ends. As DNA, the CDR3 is TGTGCCAGCAGTTTCGTTGCGGGGTCCTCCTACAATGAGCAGTTCTTC. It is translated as CASSFVAGSSYNEQFF.

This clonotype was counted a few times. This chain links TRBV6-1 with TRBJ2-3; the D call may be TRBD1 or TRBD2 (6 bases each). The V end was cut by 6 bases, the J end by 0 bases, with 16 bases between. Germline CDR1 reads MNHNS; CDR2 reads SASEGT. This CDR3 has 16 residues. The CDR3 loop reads CASREGGPPSTDTQYF. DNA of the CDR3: TGTGCCAGCAGAGAGGGGGGACCCCCTAGCACAGATACGCAGTATTTT.

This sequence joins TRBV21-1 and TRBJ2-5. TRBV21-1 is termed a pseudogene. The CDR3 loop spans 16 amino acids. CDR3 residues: CASSKGRQSAQETQYF. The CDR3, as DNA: TGTGCCAGCAGCAAAGGCAGACAATCTGCCCAAGAGACCCAGTACTTC.

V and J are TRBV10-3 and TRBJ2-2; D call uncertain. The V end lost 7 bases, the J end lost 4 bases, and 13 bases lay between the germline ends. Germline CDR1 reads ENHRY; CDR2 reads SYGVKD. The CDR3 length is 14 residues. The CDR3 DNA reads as TGTGCCATCAAAGCCGCCGGGCGCACCGGGGAGCTGTTTTTT. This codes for CAIKAAGRTGELFF.

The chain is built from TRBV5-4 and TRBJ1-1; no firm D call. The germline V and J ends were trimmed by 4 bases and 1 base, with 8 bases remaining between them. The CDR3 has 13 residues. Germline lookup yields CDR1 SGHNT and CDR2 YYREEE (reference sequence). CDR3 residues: CASSQDWNTEAFF. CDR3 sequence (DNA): TGTGCCAGCAGCCAAGACTGGAACACTGAAGCTTTCTTT.

For the CDR3, the DNA is TGTGCCAGCAGTTTAGGACAGACCTTCAATCAGCCCCAGCATTTT. Its translation: CASSLGQTFNQPQHF. The gene calls are TRBV12-3 or TRBV12-4 and TRBJ1-5, with a weak D call TRBD1 (5 bases). Trimming shortened V by 1 base and J by 3 bases, and 10 bases separated the two germline ends. The CDR3 consists of 15 residues.

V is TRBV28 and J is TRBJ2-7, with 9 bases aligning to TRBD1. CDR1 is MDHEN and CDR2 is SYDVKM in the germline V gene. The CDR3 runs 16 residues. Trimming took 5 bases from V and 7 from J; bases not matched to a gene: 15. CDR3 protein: CASSRPGTGSLGEQYF. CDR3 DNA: TGTGCCAGCAGTCGCCCCGGGACAGGGTCCTTAGGGGAGCAGTACTTC.

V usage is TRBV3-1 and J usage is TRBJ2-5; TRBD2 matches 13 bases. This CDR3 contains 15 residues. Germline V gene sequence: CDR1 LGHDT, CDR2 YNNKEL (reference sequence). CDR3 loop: CEPGLAGIRQETQYF. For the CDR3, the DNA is TGTGAGCCGGGACTAGCGGGGATACGACAAGAGACCCAGTACTTC.

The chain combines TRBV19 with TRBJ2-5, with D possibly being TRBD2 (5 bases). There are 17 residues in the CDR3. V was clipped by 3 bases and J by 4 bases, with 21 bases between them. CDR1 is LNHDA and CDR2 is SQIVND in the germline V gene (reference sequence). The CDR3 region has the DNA TGTGCCAGTAGTATTTTCAGCTTCGGGGTCATCGGAGAGACCCAGTACTTC. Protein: CASSIFSFGVIGETQYF.

The CDR3 DNA is TGCGCCAGCAGCCCCTCCGGGACTAAAAATGAGCAGTTCTTC. It codes for CASSPSGTKNEQFF. The rearrangement uses TRBV5-1 and TRBJ2-1; 7 bases align to TRBD2. Germline CDR1 is SGHRS and CDR2 is YFSETQ. The trim removed 4 bases at V and 7 bases at J, leaving 8 bases unmatched. The CDR3 runs 14 residues.

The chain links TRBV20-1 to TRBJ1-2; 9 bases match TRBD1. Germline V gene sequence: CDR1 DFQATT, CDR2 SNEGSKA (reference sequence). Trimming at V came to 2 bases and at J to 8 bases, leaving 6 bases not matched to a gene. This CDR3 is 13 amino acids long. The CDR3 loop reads CSARRTGDLGYTF. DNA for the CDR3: TGCAGTGCTAGACGGACAGGGGACTTGGGCTACACCTTC.